Below, 30 T cell receptor beta chains from the same sample are listed, as sequenced in a study of cytomegalovirus exposure and HLA in healthy donors. With 60 Vbeta and 13 Jbeta primers, the PCR was carried out. Clones were read by immunoSEQ multiplex PCR, and TCRdb kept only the in-frame ones, dropping some. This specimen shows around 130,000 clones; the ten leading clones hold less than 2.5%. Sequencing was carried out using PBMCs. Every receptor here comes from a woman in her sixties in good health and CMV-seronegative.

Regarding this clone: Other DNA sequences in this sample translate to the same CDR3. This chain links TRBV19 with TRBJ2-3; the match to TRBD2 covers 10 bases. Germline loops: CDR1 LNHDA, CDR2 SQIVND (reference sequence). The junction had 7 bases not matched to a gene; V was cut back by 5 bases and J by 5 bases. CDR3 size: 15 residues. The CDR3 DNA reads TGTGCCAGTAGTTGGCTAGCGGGAGTTCTAGATACGCAGTATTTT. Translating gives CASSWLAGVLDTQYF.

The chain links TRBV27 to TRBJ2-1; TRBD1 matches at 10 bases. V lost 3 bases to trimming and J lost 3 bases; unmatched junction nucleotides: 2. The CDR3 extends over 15 amino acids. The germline gives CDR1 MNHEY, CDR2 SMNVEV (reference sequence). The CDR3 reads CASSFGDRGYNEQFF. Here the CDR3 DNA reads TGTGCCAGCAGTTTTGGGGACAGGGGCTACAATGAGCAGTTCTTC.

The chain uses TRBV5-1 and TRBJ1-4; the match to TRBD1 covers 8 bases. V dropped 5 bases and J dropped 7; count of bases not matched to a gene: 7. The CDR3 has 14 amino acids. CDR1 is SGHRS and CDR2 is YFSETQ in the germline V gene. The CDR3 loop reads CASRRDRQGEKLFF. The CDR3 nucleotides are TGCGCCAGCAGGAGGGACAGGCAGGGTGAAAAACTGTTTTTT.

The rearrangement links TRBV7-2 to TRBJ1-5; 9 bases line up with TRBD1. Losses at the gene ends were 4 bases for V and 5 bases for J; bases not matched to a gene: 6. Germline-derived CDR1 and CDR2 are SGHTA and FQGNSA. The CDR3 sequence is 15 residues long. CDR3 residues: CASSYRDREDQPQHF. The CDR3 DNA reads TGTGCCAGCAGCTACCGGGACAGGGAAGATCAGCCCCAGCATTTT.

This rearrangement joins TRBV29-1 to TRBJ2-2; D possibly corresponds to TRBD2 (6 bases). The CDR3 is 13 residues long. Per the germline V gene, CDR1 is SQVTM and CDR2 is ANQGSEA. The V gene lost 5 bases and the J gene lost 2 bases, with 9 bases spanning the gap. The CDR3 DNA reads as TGCAGCGTTCGGGGAGGCAACACCGGGGAGCTGTTTTTT. As protein: CSVRGGNTGELFF.

CDR3 DNA sequence: TGTGCCAGTAGTATGCGCGGTGGGACAACCTTCTATGGCTACACCTTC. Encoded protein: CASSMRGGTTFYGYTF. The V gene is TRBV19, the J gene TRBJ1-2; tentative D call: TRBD1 (6 bases). The V gene's germline CDR1 is LNHDA and CDR2 SQIVND (reference sequence). The CDR3 has 16 amino acids. V was clipped by 3 bases and J by 4 bases, with 18 bases between them.

The chain carries TRBV18 and TRBJ2-2; the D gene is possibly TRBD2 (6 bases). The CDR3 loop spans 16 amino acids. Trimming cost V 3 bases and J 1 base, with 12 bases left between them. Germline loops: CDR1 KGHSH, CDR2 LQKENI. The CDR3 loop is CASSPPGGKNTGELFF. The CDR3 DNA is TGTGCCAGCTCACCCCCTGGGGGGAAGAACACCGGGGAGCTGTTTTTT. The whole variable domain, remainder taken from reference TRBV18 and TRBJ2-2, is NAGVMQNPRHLVRRRGQEARLRCSPMKGHSHVYWYRQLPEEGLKFMVYLQKENIIDESGMPKERFSAEFPKEGPSILRIQQVVRGDSAAYFCASSPPGGKNTGELFFGEGSRLTVL.

The gene calls are TRBV5-1 and TRBJ2-1; TRBD1 might be the D (6 bases). CDR1 SGHRS and CDR2 YFSETQ come from the germline V gene. The CDR3 spans 15 residues. V gave up 2 bases and J gave up 10 bases, with 19 bases separating them. CDR3 coding DNA: TGCGCCAGCAGCTTTAACAGGGCTTCCCAACAAGAGCAGTTCTTC. Its translation is CASSFNRASQQEQFF.

The CDR3 loop is CASSDNTGKGNQPQHF. CDR3 in DNA: TGTGCCAGCAGCGATAACACAGGGAAGGGCAATCAGCCCCAGCATTTT. This chain connects TRBV12-1 to TRBJ1-5; TRBD1, the table's D call, was not compared with the DNA. TRBV12-1 constitutes a pseudogene. The CDR3 has 16 residues.

The V gene is TRBV4-1, the J gene TRBJ2-3, with D possibly matching TRBD2 (6 bases). The CDR3 length is 16 residues. Germline V gene sequence: CDR1 MGHRA, CDR2 YSYEKL. The germline V and J ends were trimmed by 1 base and 7 bases, with 18 bases remaining between them. In nucleotides, the CDR3 is TGCGCCAGCAGCCAAGTCGCTAGCGTTGCTATTTATACGCAGTATTTT. Translation: CASSQVASVAIYTQYF.

The V call is TRBV11-2, the J call TRBJ2-5, with TRBD1 matching over 11 bases. Germline lookup yields CDR1 SGHAT and CDR2 FQNNGV. Trimming at V came to 5 bases and at J to 11 bases, leaving 10 bases not matched to a gene. The CDR3 loop spans 14 amino acids. The CDR3 spells CASSTTRDRGEQYF. The CDR3 nucleotides are TGTGCCAGCAGCACTACCCGGGACAGGGGGGAGCAGTACTTC.

The rearrangement joins TRBV5-1 to TRBJ2-5, with D perhaps TRBD2 (6 bases). Germline V gene sequence: CDR1 SGHRS, CDR2 YFSETQ. V lost 0 bases, J lost 1 base, and 13 bases lay in between. The CDR3 has 16 residues. CDR3 sequence: CASSLAGGAPQETQYF. The DNA of the CDR3 is TGCGCCAGCAGCTTGGCCGGAGGGGCCCCCCAAGAGACCCAGTACTTC.

The chain combines TRBV5-4 with TRBJ1-2, with TRBD1 matching 7 bases. CDR3 length equals 13 residues. Germline lookup yields CDR1 SGHNT and CDR2 YYREEE (reference sequence). Unmatched junction bases numbered 1, after V lost 3 bases and J lost 2 bases. CDR3 in DNA: TGTGCCAGCAGCTGGACAGGCAACTATGGCTACACCTTC. Translation: CASSWTGNYGYTF.

V usage is TRBV28 and J usage is TRBJ2-2; TRBD2 is a possible D gene (6 bases). The CDR3 is made up of 15 amino acids. Germline V gives CDR1 MDHEN, CDR2 SYDVKM. The V gene lost 5 bases and the J gene lost 1 base, with 11 bases spanning the gap. The CDR3 coding sequence is TGTGCCAGCAGTCCGGGACTCCTGAACACCGGGGAGCTGTTTTTT. Residues: CASSPGLLNTGELFF.

This chain joins TRBV6-1 and TRBJ2-1; D remains ambiguous. Trimming took 4 bases from V and 4 from J, leaving 17 bases between them. Germline CDR1 is MNHNS and CDR2 is SASEGT. This CDR3 spans 16 amino acids. The CDR3 DNA follows: TGTGCCAGCAGTGTGGTGGCTACCGCGACTTACAATGAGCAGTTCTTC. This encodes CASSVVATATYNEQFF.

The genes are TRBV14 and TRBJ2-1; possibly TRBD1 for D (6 bases). Per germline, CDR1 SGHDN and CDR2 FVKESK. The CDR3 totals 15 residues. Trimming cost V 2 bases and J 0 bases, with 8 bases left between them. Written as DNA, the CDR3 is TGTGCCAGCAGCCAACAGGGGAGCTCCTACAATGAGCAGTTCTTC. Its protein product is CASSQQGSSYNEQFF.

The CDR3 DNA sequence: TGTGCCAGTAGTACGCGGACAACCAGTAATGAAAAACTGTTTTTT. Protein: CASSTRTTSNEKLFF. The gene calls are TRBV19 and TRBJ1-4; possibly TRBD1 for D (5 bases). Trimming left V 4 bases short and J 4 bases short, with 13 bases between. The CDR3 is 15 residues long. Germline CDR1 and CDR2: LNHDA and SQIVND (reference sequence).

The chain uses TRBV7-3 and TRBJ2-7, with 9 bases matching TRBD1. The CDR3 sequence is 15 residues long. Germline V lookup: CDR1 SGHTA, CDR2 FQGTGA. With 3 bases clipped from V and 4 bases from J, the junction kept 7 bases outside the gene matches. CDR3 sequence reads: CASSFPDRGLYEQYF. The CDR3 DNA is TGTGCCAGCAGCTTTCCGGACAGGGGATTATACGAGCAGTACTTC.

The V call is TRBV7-9, the J call TRBJ1-5; TRBD1 aligns across 7 bases. Germline CDR1 and CDR2: SEHNR and FQNEAQ (reference sequence). V lost 4 bases and J lost 5; bases outside the gene matches: 8. The CDR3 extends over 15 amino acids. The CDR3 coding sequence is TGTGCCAGCAGCTCGTTCACAGGGGAGGATCAGCCCCAGCATTTT. Residues: CASSSFTGEDQPQHF.

The V gene is TRBV5-1, the J gene TRBJ2-6, with TRBD1 matching over 7 bases. CDR1 SGHRS and CDR2 YFSETQ come from the germline V gene. Losses at the gene ends were 2 bases for V and 0 bases for J; bases not matched to a gene: 2. This CDR3 has 16 residues. CDR3 loop: CASSLGQASGANVLTF. Written as DNA, the CDR3 is TGCGCCAGCAGCTTAGGACAGGCCTCTGGGGCCAACGTCCTGACTTTC.

This chain uses TRBV7-9 with TRBJ2-1; 7 positions agree with TRBD1. V lost 3 bases, J lost 6 bases, and 5 bases stayed unmatched. The CDR3 totals 14 residues. The germline CDR1 and CDR2 sequences are SEHNR and FQNEAQ (reference sequence). In DNA, the CDR3 is TGTGCCAGCAGCTTCTCCGGGACAGTCAATGAGCAGTTCTTC. This translates into CASSFSGTVNEQFF.

The J gene is TRBJ2-5, the V gene TRBV9; 10 bases agree with TRBD1. The better agreement between TRBJ2-7 and the DNA end casts doubt on the J call. Germline V gene lookup returns CDR1 SGDLS and CDR2 YYNGEE. The CDR3 loop spans 16 amino acids. The CDR3: CASSVGGTGVAYEQYF. CDR3 nucleotide sequence: TGTGCCAGCAGCGTAGGCGGGACAGGGGTAGCCTACGAGCAGTACTTC.

The rearrangement uses TRBV4-1 and TRBJ1-2, with D perhaps TRBD1 (6 bases). CDR1 and CDR2 from the germline V gene are MGHRA and YSYEKL. V was pared by 0 bases and J by 5 bases, with 13 bases between. The CDR3 is made up of 15 amino acids. CDR3 sequence reads: CASSQETRGKYGYTF. CDR3 DNA: TGCGCCAGCAGCCAAGAGACCAGGGGAAAATATGGCTACACCTTC.

This rearrangement joins TRBV4-2 to TRBJ1-1, with D maybe TRBD1 (6 bases). The CDR3 sequence is 15 residues long. Trimming pared 0 bases from V and 8 bases from J, leaving 16 bases between. From germline, CDR1 is LGHNA and CDR2 YNFKEQ. CDR3 nucleotides: TGTGCCAGCAGCCAAGATCCCGACAGGATAGCCGAAGCTTTCTTT. This sequence encodes CASSQDPDRIAEAFF.

In nucleotides, the CDR3 is TGTGCCAGCAGCCCACGGGGGGACAGGGACACTGAAGCTTTCTTT. This codes for CASSPRGDRDTEAFF. The chain recombines TRBV11-3 with TRBJ1-1; 9 bases are shared with TRBD1. V gave up 5 bases and J gave up 3 bases; unmatched junction bases: 7. This CDR3 spans 15 amino acids. Germline CDR1 and CDR2: SGHNT and YENEEA.

This chain's CDR3 is CASSLAAGLTEAFF. CDR3 DNA: TGTGCCAGCAGCTTGGCCGCGGGATTGACTGAAGCTTTCTTT. This sequence joins TRBV13 and TRBJ1-1; unclear D gene. The length of the CDR3 is 14 residues. V dropped 3 bases and J dropped 5 bases, with 13 bases sitting between them. Germline assignment: CDR1 PRHDT and CDR2 FYEKMQ (reference sequence).

The chain recombines TRBV5-6 with TRBJ2-3; 10 bases are a match to TRBD2. The CDR3 totals 16 residues. Looked up from germline, CDR1 is SGHDT and CDR2 is YYEEEE. The V segment lost 6 bases and the J segment 2 bases; nucleotides outside the gene matches: 9. The CDR3 loop is CASTPGTSDYTDTQYF. The CDR3 DNA reads as TGTGCCAGCACCCCCGGGACTAGCGATTACACAGATACGCAGTATTTT. Full variable domain (rest looked up from reference TRBV5-6 and TRBJ2-3): DAGVTQSPTHLIKTRGQQVTLRCSPKSGHDTVSWYQQALGQGPQFIFQYYEEEERQRGNFPDRFSGHQFPNYSSELNVNALLLGDSALYLCASTPGTSDYTDTQYFGPGTRLTVL.

CDR3 residues: CASSPGGNEQFF. DNA of the CDR3: TGTGCCAGCAGCCCAGGGGGGAATGAGCAGTTCTTC. The rearrangement links TRBV6-6 to TRBJ2-1; perhaps TRBD1 as D (7 bases). Germline V gene sequence: CDR1 MNHNY, CDR2 SVGAGI (reference sequence). Trimming cost V 6 bases and J 7 bases, with 10 bases left between them. The CDR3 has 12 residues.

The chain recombines TRBV5-1 with TRBJ2-5; tentatively, D is TRBD1 (6 bases). V was cut by 0 bases and J by 4 bases, with 13 bases left in between. Per the germline V gene, CDR1 is SGHRS and CDR2 is YFSETQ. This CDR3 comprises 15 residues. The CDR3 DNA is TGCGCCAGCAGCTTGGCTTCCACAGGGAGAGAGACCCAGTACTTC. Translated: CASSLASTGRETQYF. The full variable domain, completed using reference TRBV5-1 and TRBJ2-5, is KAGVTQTPRYLIKTRGQQVTLSCSPISGHRSVSWYQQTPGQGLQFLFEYFSETQRNKGNFPGRFSGRQFSNSRSEMNVSTLELGDSALYLCASSLASTGRETQYFGPGTRLLVL.

This sequence joins TRBV19 and TRBJ2-5; D ambiguous. Germline values: CDR1 LNHDA, CDR2 SQIVND (reference sequence). V shed 3 bases and J shed 7 bases, with 9 bases lying between them. CDR3 length equals 12 residues. The CDR3, as DNA: TGTGCCAGTAGTATGGCCGCTAGGACCCAGTACTTC. Protein: CASSMAARTQYF.